Following are 25 T cell receptor beta chains from one sample sequenced in a study of cytomegalovirus exposure and HLA in healthy donors. PCR used 60 Vbeta primers and 13 Jbeta primers. Produced via immunoSEQ multiplex PCR; TCRdb's table is partial and in-frame only. This sample has 150,000 to 200,000 clones, with 84% found just once. The sequencing input was PBMCs. The source is a woman aged 45-65 years in good health and CMV-seropositive.

This chain connects TRBV11-2 to TRBJ2-5; 12 bases fit TRBD2. The ends lost 4 bases at V and 1 base at J; junction bases unmatched: 4. The CDR3 length is 16 residues. Per the germline V gene, CDR1 is SGHAT and CDR2 is FQNNGV. The CDR3 DNA sequence: TGTGCCAGCAGCTATACTAGCGGGGGGAGCCAAGAGACCCAGTACTTC. Encoded protein: CASSYTSGGSQETQYF.

The CDR3: CASSLDQGLGEQYF. CDR3 nucleotides: TGCGCCAGCAGCTTGGATCAGGGACTGGGGGAGCAGTACTTC. The chain joins TRBV5-1 to TRBJ2-7; perhaps TRBD2 as D (6 bases). The CDR3 is 14 residues long. Trimming left V 0 bases short and J 7 bases short, with 14 bases between. The germline V gene encodes CDR1 SGHRS and CDR2 YFSETQ.

The chain uses TRBV9 and TRBJ2-7; D not certain. Between the trimmed V and J ends, which lost 0 bases and 6 bases, there was a span of 13 bases. This CDR3 has 14 residues. CDR1 and CDR2 from the germline V gene are SGDLS and YYNGEE. This CDR3 reads CASSVDEQPLEQYF. CDR3 nucleotides: TGTGCCAGCAGCGTAGATGAGCAACCCCTCGAGCAGTACTTC.

The chain has TRBV5-5 and TRBJ1-4; D may be TRBD1 (5 bases). V lost 10 bases, J lost 2 bases, and 12 bases lay in between. Germline lookup yields CDR1 SGHKS and CDR2 YYEKEE (reference sequence). This CDR3 is 13 amino acids long. The CDR3 sequence: CACQEGTNEKLFF. The CDR3 nucleotides are TGTGCCTGCCAGGAGGGGACTAATGAAAAACTGTTTTTT.

The V call is TRBV29-1, the J call TRBJ1-1; D remains unclear. The CDR3 extends over 12 amino acids. Germline loops: CDR1 SQVTM, CDR2 ANQGSEA. Trimming shortened V by 2 bases and J by 0 bases, and 4 bases separated the two germline ends. The CDR3 here is CSVELMNTEAFF. As DNA, the CDR3 is TGCAGCGTTGAATTAATGAACACTGAAGCTTTCTTT.

This clone was recorded only once. V is TRBV11-1 and J is TRBJ2-7, with TRBD1 identical over 10 bases. Germline CDR1 SGHAT, CDR2 FQDESV (reference sequence). Trimming at V came to 6 bases and at J to 5 bases, leaving 4 bases not matched to a gene. This CDR3 has 13 residues. The CDR3 region is CASRGQGFHEQYF. The CDR3 DNA follows: TGTGCCAGCAGGGGACAGGGGTTCCACGAGCAGTACTTC.

With respect to this clone: The identical CDR3 is also encoded by other nucleotide sequences in the sample. The J gene is TRBJ2-3, the V gene TRBV7-9; 8 bases fit TRBD2. The germline CDR1 and CDR2 sequences are SEHNR and FQNEAQ (reference sequence). V dropped 5 bases and J dropped 0; count of bases not matched to a gene: 13. CDR3 size: 18 residues. The DNA of the CDR3 is TGTGCCAGCAGCCGGGGGAGCGGGGGACAAAGTAGCACAGATACGCAGTATTTT. It yields the protein CASSRGSGGQSSTDTQYF. The entire variable domain, with the rest obtained from reference TRBV7-9 and TRBJ2-3, is as follows: DTGVSQNPRHKITKRGQNVTFRCDPISEHNRLYWYRQTLGQGPEFLTYFQNEAQLEKSRLLSDRFSAERPKGSFSTLEIQRTEQGDSAMYLCASSRGSGGQSSTDTQYFGPGTRLTVL.

This clone was found once. The chain combines TRBV12-5 with TRBJ2-1, with D perhaps TRBD1 (6 bases). Germline CDR1 and CDR2: LGHNT and FRNRAP. Trimming took 7 bases from V and 3 from J, leaving 19 bases between them. The CDR3 sequence is 16 residues long. CDR3 nucleotides: TGTGCTAGTGCCAAGGGGGACACATCGATCTACAATGAGCAGTTCTTC. It codes for CASAKGDTSIYNEQFF.

The chain employs TRBV11-2 and TRBJ1-1; perhaps TRBD1 as D (5 bases). The germline gives CDR1 SGHAT, CDR2 FQNNGV. V lost 1 base and J 4 bases, leaving 10 bases between the germline ends. The CDR3 consists of 14 residues. The CDR3 sequence is CASSLVQGSTEAFF. CDR3 nucleotides: TGTGCCAGCAGCTTAGTGCAGGGTAGCACTGAAGCTTTCTTT.

The chain combines TRBV5-1 with TRBJ2-3; 7 nucleotides agree with TRBD2. CDR3 length: 16 residues. In germline, CDR1 is SGHRS, CDR2 YFSETQ. The J segment lost 0 bases and the V segment lost 0 bases, leaving 4 bases of the junction unmatched. The CDR3 coding sequence is TGCGCCAGCAGCTTGGAACCGGGACTAAGCACAGATACGCAGTATTTT. Encoded protein: CASSLEPGLSTDTQYF.

This clone was seen a handful of times. The chain has TRBV6-1 and TRBJ2-2; D not certain. Germline V gives CDR1 MNHNS, CDR2 SASEGT. CDR3 length: 17 residues. Trimming took 1 base from V and 5 from J, leaving 17 bases between them. Written as DNA, the CDR3 is TGTGCCAGCAGTGAAGTTCGAACCGCAACCCTAACCGGGGAGCTGTTTTTT. It yields the protein CASSEVRTATLTGELFF.

This chain connects TRBV10-3 to TRBJ1-5; TRBD1 matches 7 bases. In germline, CDR1 is ENHRY, CDR2 SYGVKD. The CDR3 spans 14 residues. With V trimmed by 4 bases and J by 4 bases, 4 bases remained unmatched. The CDR3 sequence: CAISGDSRNQPQHF. The CDR3 nucleotides read TGTGCCATCAGTGGGGACAGCCGGAATCAGCCCCAGCATTTT.

The chain couples TRBV19 to TRBJ2-2; the D gene is possibly TRBD1 (6 bases). V lost 4 bases to trimming and J lost 6 bases, with 9 bases between them. The CDR3 loop spans 13 amino acids. Looked up from germline, CDR1 is LNHDA and CDR2 is SQIVND (reference sequence). CDR3 sequence reads: CASSTTGSGELFF. The CDR3 bases are TGTGCCAGTAGTACTACAGGGTCCGGGGAGCTGTTTTTT.

CDR3 bases: TGTGCCAGCAGTCTAACCGGGACAGGCACAGATACGCAGTATTTT. Its translation is CASSLTGTGTDTQYF. V usage is TRBV28 and J usage is TRBJ2-3, with 7 bases matching TRBD1. This CDR3 is built from 15 residues. With V trimmed by 5 bases and J by 1 base, 6 bases remained unmatched. Germline CDR1 and CDR2: MDHEN and SYDVKM.

The chain has TRBV29-1 and TRBJ2-2; the match to TRBD2 covers 7 bases. Germline CDR1 is SQVTM and CDR2 is ANQGSEA. CDR3 size: 14 residues. Trimming at V came to 4 bases and at J to 5 bases, leaving 7 bases not matched to a gene. This CDR3 is CSVAAGPITGELFF. Written as DNA, the CDR3 is TGCAGCGTTGCAGCGGGGCCGATAACCGGGGAGCTGTTTTTT.

This chain connects TRBV9 to TRBJ2-1; D remains ambiguous. Per the germline V gene, CDR1 is SGDLS and CDR2 is YYNGEE. V was cut by 4 bases and J by 2 bases, with 4 bases left in between. The CDR3 runs to 12 residues. The CDR3, as DNA: TGTGCCAGCAGCCCCACCTACAATGAGCAGTTCTTC. The encoded protein is CASSPTYNEQFF.

This clone was detected a few times. J is TRBJ1-5 and V is TRBV5-6, with 7 bases matching TRBD1. In germline, CDR1 is SGHDT, CDR2 YYEEEE. The CDR3 has 14 residues. V shed 0 bases and J 5 bases; nucleotides not matched to a gene: 2. Here the CDR3 reads CASSLGTGHQPQHF. In DNA form, the CDR3 reads TGTGCCAGCAGCTTGGGGACAGGCCATCAGCCCCAGCATTTT.

The gene calls are TRBV4-1 and TRBJ1-6; possible D gene TRBD1, 5 bases. There are 16 residues in the CDR3. The germline CDR1 and CDR2 sequences are MGHRA and YSYEKL. V was pared by 0 bases and J by 9 bases, with 15 bases between. The CDR3 loop is CASSQDGGAGGSPLHF. The CDR3 DNA sequence: TGCGCCAGCAGCCAAGATGGAGGGGCCGGGGGTTCACCCCTCCACTTT.

The rearrangement joins TRBV28 to TRBJ1-1, with 9 bases fitting TRBD1. This CDR3 spans 16 amino acids. Losses at the gene ends were 4 bases for V and 0 bases for J; bases not matched to a gene: 6. The germline V gene has CDR1 MDHEN and CDR2 SYDVKM. In DNA form, the CDR3 reads TGTGCCAGCAGTTCTCCGGGACAGGGTTTGAACACTGAAGCTTTCTTT. Translated, it gives CASSSPGQGLNTEAFF.

The chain is built from TRBV2 and TRBJ2-3; 9 nucleotides agree with TRBD2. V lost 4 bases, J lost 4 bases, and 9 bases stayed unmatched. Germline lookup yields CDR1 SNHLY and CDR2 FYNNEI. This CDR3 spans 16 amino acids. The CDR3 loop is CASSVLGGLAADTQYF. The DNA of the CDR3 is TGTGCCAGCAGTGTCCTAGGGGGACTAGCTGCAGATACGCAGTATTTT.

This chain links TRBV5-6 with TRBJ1-2, with 12 positions matching TRBD1. From germline, CDR1 is SGHDT and CDR2 YYEEEE. The ends lost 4 bases at V and 7 bases at J; junction bases unmatched: 5. This CDR3 comprises 14 residues. The CDR3 sequence is CASSRGTGGGGYTF. The CDR3 DNA follows: TGTGCCAGCAGCCGTGGGACAGGGGGCGGTGGCTACACCTTC.

The rearrangement links TRBV6-6 to TRBJ2-3, with 9 bases aligning to TRBD2. Trimming cost V 3 bases and J 5 bases; bases outside gene matches: 9. The CDR3 is 16 residues long. Germline V gene data show CDR1 as MNHNY and CDR2 as SVGAGI (reference sequence). CDR3 bases: TGTGCCAGCAGTTATTTTTCTAGCGGGGAAGGAGATACGCAGTATTTT. It is translated as CASSYFSSGEGDTQYF.

This chain links TRBV4-2 with TRBJ2-4, with 9 bases fitting TRBD2. The CDR3 covers 16 residues. The V segment lost 7 bases and the J segment 8 bases; nucleotides outside the gene matches: 15. Germline assignment: CDR1 LGHNA and CDR2 YNFKEQ. The DNA of the CDR3 is TGTGCCAGCAACGGCCAGCGGGGGGCCGGTAGGGACATTCAGTACTTC. It specifies CASNGQRGAGRDIQYF.

The rearrangement uses TRBV10-3 and TRBJ1-1; D gene uncertain. V lost 0 bases, J lost 1 base, and 6 bases lay in between. Germline assignment: CDR1 ENHRY and CDR2 SYGVKD. This CDR3 region has 14 residues. This CDR3 reads CAISESKQNTEAFF. The CDR3 nucleotides read TGTGCCATCAGTGAGTCCAAACAGAACACTGAAGCTTTCTTT.

The chain employs TRBV2 and TRBJ2-2, with D possibly being TRBD1 (7 bases). There are 16 residues in the CDR3. Between the trimmed V and J ends, which lost 4 bases and 7 bases, there was a span of 19 bases. Looked up from germline, CDR1 is SNHLY and CDR2 is FYNNEI. Here the CDR3 DNA reads TGTGCCAGCAGTGTAGCGGTTACAGGGGCTGTCGGGGAGCTGTTTTTT. Protein: CASSVAVTGAVGELFF. Complete variable domain (other parts from reference TRBV2 and TRBJ2-2): EPEVTQTPSHQVTQMGQEVILRCVPISNHLYFYWYRQILGQKVEFLVSFYNNEISEKSEIFDDQFSVERPDGSNFTLKIRSTKLEDSAMYFCASSVAVTGAVGELFFGEGSRLTVL.